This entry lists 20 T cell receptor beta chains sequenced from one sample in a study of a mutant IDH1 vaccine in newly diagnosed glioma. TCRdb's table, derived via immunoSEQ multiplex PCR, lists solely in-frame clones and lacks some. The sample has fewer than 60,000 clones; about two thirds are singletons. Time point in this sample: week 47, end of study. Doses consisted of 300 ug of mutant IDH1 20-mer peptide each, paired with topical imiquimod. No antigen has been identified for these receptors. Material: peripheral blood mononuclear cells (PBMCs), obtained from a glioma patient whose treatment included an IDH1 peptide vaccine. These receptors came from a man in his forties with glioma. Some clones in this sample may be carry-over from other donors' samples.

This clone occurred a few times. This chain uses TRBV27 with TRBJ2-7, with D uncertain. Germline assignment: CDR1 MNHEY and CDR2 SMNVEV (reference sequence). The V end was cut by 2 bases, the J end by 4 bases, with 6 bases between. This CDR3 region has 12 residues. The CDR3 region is CASSLRGYEQYF. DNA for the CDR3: TGTGCCAGCAGTTTAAGAGGATACGAGCAGTACTTC.

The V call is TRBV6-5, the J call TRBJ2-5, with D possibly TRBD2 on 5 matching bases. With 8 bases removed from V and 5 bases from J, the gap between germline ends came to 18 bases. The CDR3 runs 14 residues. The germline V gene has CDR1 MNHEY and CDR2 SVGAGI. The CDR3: CASAPLGSRETQYF. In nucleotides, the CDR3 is TGTGCCAGCGCCCCCTTGGGGAGTCGGGAGACCCAGTACTTC.

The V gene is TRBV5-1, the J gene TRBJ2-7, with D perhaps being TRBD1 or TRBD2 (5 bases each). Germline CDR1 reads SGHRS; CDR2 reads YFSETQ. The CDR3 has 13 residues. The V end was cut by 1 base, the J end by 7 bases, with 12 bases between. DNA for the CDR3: TGCGCCAGCAGCTTGCGGGGCCCCGGAGAGCAGTACTTC. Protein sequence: CASSLRGPGEQYF.

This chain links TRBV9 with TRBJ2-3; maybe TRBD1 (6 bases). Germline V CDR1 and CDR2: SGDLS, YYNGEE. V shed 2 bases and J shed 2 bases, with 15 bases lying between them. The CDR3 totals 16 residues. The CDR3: CASSVGGPKSTDTQYF. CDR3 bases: TGTGCCAGCAGCGTTGGGGGCCCGAAGTCCACAGATACGCAGTATTTT.

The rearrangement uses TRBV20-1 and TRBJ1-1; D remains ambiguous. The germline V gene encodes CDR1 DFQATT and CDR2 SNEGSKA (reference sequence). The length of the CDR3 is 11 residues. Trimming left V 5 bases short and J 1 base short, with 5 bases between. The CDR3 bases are TGCAGTGCTTCAGAGAACACTGAAGCTTTCTTT. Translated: CSASENTEAFF.

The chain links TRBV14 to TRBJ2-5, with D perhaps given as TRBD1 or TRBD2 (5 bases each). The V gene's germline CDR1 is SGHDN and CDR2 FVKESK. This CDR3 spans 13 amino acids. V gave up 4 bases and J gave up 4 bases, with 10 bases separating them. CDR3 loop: CASSRDEVETQYF. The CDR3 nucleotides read TGTGCCAGCAGCCGGGACGAGGTAGAGACCCAGTACTTC. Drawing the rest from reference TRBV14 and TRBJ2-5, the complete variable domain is EAGVTQFPSHSVIEKGQTVTLRCDPISGHDNLYWYRRVMGKEIKFLLHFVKESKQDESGMPNNRFLAERTGGTYSTLKVQPAELEDSGVYFCASSRDEVETQYFGPGTRLLVL.

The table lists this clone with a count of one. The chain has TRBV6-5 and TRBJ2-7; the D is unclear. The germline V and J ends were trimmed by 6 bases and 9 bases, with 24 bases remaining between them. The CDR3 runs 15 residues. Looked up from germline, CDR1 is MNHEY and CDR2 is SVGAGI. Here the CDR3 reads CASSLPGESLRGQYF. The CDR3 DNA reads TGTGCCAGCAGCCTGCCCGGAGAGAGCCTACGAGGGCAGTACTTC.

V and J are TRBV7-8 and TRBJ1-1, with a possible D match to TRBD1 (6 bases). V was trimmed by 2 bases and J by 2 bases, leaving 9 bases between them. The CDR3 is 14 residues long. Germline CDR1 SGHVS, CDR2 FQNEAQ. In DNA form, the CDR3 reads TGTGCCAGCAGCTTAACTGGGGGCAACACTGAAGCTTTCTTT. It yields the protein CASSLTGGNTEAFF.

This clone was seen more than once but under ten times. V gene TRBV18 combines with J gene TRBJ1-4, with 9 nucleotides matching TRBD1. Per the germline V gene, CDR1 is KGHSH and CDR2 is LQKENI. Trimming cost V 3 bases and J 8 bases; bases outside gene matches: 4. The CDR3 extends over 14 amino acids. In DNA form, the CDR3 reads TGTGCCAGCTCACCCGGACAGGGGTACGAAAAACTGTTTTTT. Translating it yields CASSPGQGYEKLFF.

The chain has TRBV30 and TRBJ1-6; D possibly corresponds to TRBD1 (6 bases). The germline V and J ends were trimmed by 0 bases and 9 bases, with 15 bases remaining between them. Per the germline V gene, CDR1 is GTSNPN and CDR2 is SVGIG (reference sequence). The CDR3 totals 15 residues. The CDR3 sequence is CAWSVISGGRSPLHF. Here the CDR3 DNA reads TGTGCCTGGAGTGTAATATCCGGGGGGCGTTCACCCCTCCACTTT.

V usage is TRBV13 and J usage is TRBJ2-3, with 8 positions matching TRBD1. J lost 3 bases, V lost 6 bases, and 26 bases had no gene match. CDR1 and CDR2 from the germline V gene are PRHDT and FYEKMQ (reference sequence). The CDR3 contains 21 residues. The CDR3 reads CASSPPSGGDDLRYRTDTQYF. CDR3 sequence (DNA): TGTGCCAGCAGTCCTCCCTCAGGGGGCGATGACCTCCGCTATAGAACAGATACGCAGTATTTT.

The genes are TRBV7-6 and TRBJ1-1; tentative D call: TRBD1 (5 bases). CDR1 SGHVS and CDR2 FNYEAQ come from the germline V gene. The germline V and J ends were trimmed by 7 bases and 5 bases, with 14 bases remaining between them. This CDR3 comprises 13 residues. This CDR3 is CASTPSGGTEAFF. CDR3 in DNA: TGTGCCAGCACCCCCTCGGGGGGGACTGAAGCTTTCTTT.

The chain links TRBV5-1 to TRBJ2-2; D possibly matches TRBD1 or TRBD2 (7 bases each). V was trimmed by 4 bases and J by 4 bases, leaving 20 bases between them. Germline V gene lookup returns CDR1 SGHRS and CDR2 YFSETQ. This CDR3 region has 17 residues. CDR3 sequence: CASSPTGEIAGTGELFF. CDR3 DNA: TGCGCCAGCAGCCCCACAGGGGAGATAGCGGGCACCGGGGAGCTGTTTTTT.

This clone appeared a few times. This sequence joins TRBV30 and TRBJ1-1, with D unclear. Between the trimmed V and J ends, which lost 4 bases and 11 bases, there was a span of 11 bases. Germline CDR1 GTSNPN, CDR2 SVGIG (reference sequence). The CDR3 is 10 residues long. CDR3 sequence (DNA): TGTGCCTGGAAAAACGTGAATGCTTTCTTT. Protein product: CAWKNVNAFF.

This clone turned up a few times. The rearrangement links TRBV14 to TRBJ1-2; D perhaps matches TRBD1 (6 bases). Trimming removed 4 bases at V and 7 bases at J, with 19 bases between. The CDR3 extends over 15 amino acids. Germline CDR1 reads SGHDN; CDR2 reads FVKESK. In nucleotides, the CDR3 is TGTGCCAGCAGCCCTTCCGGGTCCGTAGGGGGTGGCTACACCTTC. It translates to CASSPSGSVGGGYTF.

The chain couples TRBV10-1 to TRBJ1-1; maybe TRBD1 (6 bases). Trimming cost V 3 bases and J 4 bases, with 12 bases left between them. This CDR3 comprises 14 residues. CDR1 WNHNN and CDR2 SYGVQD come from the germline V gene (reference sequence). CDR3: CASSDSGASTEAFF. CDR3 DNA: TGCGCCAGCAGTGATTCGGGGGCTTCCACTGAAGCTTTCTTT.

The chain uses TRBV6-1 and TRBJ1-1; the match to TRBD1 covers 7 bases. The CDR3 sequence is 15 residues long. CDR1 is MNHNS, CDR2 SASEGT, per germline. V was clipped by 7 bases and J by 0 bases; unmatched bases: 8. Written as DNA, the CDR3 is TGTGCCAGCAAATTCGGGACAGATATGAACACTGAAGCTTTCTTT. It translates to CASKFGTDMNTEAFF.

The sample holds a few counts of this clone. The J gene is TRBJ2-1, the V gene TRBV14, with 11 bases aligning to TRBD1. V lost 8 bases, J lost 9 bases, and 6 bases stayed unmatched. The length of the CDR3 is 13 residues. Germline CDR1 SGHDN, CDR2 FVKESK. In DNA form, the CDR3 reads TGTGCCAGCGGGGACAGGGGGTTCTCTGAGCAGTTCTTC. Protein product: CASGDRGFSEQFF.

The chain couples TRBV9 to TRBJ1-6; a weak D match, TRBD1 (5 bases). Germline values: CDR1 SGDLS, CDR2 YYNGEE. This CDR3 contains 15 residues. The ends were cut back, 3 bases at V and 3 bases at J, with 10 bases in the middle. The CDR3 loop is CASSGQGSYNSPLHF. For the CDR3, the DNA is TGTGCCAGCAGCGGCCAGGGCAGCTATAATTCACCCCTCCACTTT.

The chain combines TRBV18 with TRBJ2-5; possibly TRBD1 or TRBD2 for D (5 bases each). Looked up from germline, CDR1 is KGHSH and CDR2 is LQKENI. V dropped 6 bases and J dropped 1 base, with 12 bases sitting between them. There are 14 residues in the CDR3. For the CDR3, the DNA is TGTGCCAGCTCGGCAGGGACCACCCAAGAGACCCAGTACTTC. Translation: CASSAGTTQETQYF.